This TCR beta chain was captured in a study of blood T cell repertoires in COVID-19. Produced via immunoSEQ multiplex PCR; TCRdb's table is partial and in-frame only. The data show about 140,000 clones, 87% seen once. Germline CDR1 SGHTA, CDR2 FQGTGA. This CDR3 region has 17 residues. V lost 5 bases and J 3 bases, leaving 22 bases between the germline ends. Sequencing was performed on PBMCs or T cells enriched from blood (not recorded which). This TCR came from a man in his 60s who had recovered from COVID-19. The chain couples TRBV7-3 to TRBJ1-1; D unresolved. The CDR3 DNA is TGTGCCAGCAGCCCAAAGGGCCCCCGCGCCGGGGACACTGAAGCTTTCTTT. It translates to CASSPKGPRAGDTEAFF.